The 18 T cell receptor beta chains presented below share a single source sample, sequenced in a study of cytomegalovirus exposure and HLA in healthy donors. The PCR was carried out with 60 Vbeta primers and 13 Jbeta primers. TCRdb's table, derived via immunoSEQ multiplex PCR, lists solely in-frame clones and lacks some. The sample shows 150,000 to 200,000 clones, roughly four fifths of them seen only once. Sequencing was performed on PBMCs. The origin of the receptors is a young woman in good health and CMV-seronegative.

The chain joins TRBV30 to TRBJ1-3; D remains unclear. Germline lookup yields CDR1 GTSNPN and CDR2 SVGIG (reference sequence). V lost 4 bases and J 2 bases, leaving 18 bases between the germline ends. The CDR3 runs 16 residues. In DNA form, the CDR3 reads TGTGCCTGGAACGGACTAGTTCGCTCCCCTGGAAACACCATATATTTT. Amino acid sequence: CAWNGLVRSPGNTIYF.

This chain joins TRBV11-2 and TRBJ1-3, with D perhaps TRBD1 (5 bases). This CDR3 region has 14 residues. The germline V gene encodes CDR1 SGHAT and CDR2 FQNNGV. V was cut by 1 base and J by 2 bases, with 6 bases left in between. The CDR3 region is CASSLGRAGNTIYF. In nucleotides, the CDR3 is TGTGCCAGCAGCTTAGGCAGGGCTGGAAACACCATATATTTT.

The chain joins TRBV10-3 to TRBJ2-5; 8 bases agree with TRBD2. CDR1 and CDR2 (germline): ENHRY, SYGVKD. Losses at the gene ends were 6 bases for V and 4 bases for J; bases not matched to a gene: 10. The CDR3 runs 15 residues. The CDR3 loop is CAIRGTSGGAETQYF. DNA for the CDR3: TGTGCCATCAGGGGGACTAGTGGAGGGGCAGAGACCCAGTACTTC.

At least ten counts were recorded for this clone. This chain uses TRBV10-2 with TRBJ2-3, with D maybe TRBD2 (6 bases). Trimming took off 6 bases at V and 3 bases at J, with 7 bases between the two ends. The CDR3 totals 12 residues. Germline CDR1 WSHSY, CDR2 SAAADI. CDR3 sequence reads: CASSGTTDTQYF. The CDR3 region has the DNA TGCGCCAGCAGCGGGACTACAGATACGCAGTATTTT.

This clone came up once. The chain's CDR3 is CATSRPRDIGSDEQFF. DNA for the CDR3: TGTGCCACCAGCAGGCCCCGGGATATAGGCTCAGATGAGCAGTTCTTC. V is TRBV15 and J is TRBJ2-1; D may be TRBD2 (5 bases). CDR3 length: 16 residues. Germline CDR1 LNHNV, CDR2 YYDKDF (reference sequence). Trimming cost V 3 bases and J 8 bases, with 20 bases left between them.

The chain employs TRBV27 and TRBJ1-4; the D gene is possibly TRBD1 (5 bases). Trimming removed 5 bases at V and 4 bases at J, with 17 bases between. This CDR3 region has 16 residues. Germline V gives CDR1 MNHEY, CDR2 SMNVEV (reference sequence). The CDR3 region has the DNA TGTGCCAGCAGTCCCATCGGTGCGGGGGGTAATGAAAAACTGTTTTTT. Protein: CASSPIGAGGNEKLFF.

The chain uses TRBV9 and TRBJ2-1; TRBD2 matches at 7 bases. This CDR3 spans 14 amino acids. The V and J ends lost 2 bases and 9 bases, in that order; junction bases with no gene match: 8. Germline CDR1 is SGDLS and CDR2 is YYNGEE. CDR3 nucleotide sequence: TGTGCCAGCAGCGTTACTAGCGAGGTTACTGAGCAGTTCTTC. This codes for CASSVTSEVTEQFF.

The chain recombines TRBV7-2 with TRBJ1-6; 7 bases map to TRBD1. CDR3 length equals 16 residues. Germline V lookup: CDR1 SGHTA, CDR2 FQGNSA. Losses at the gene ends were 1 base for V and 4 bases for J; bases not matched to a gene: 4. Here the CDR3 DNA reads TGTGCCAGCAGCTTAGGTGGGACAGTTTATAATTCACCCCTCCACTTT. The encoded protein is CASSLGGTVYNSPLHF. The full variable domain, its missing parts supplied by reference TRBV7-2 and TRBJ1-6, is GAGVSQSPSNKVTEKGKDVELRCDPISGHTALYWYRQSLGQGLEFLIYFQGNSAPDKSGLPSDRFSAERTGGSVSTLTIQRTQQEDSAVYLCASSLGGTVYNSPLHFGNGTRLTVT.

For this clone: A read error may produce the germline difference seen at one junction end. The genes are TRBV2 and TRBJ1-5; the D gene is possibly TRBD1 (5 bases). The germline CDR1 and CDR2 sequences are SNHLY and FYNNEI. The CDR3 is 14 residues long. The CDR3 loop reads CARSQGTSNQPQHF. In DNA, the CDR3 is TGTGCCCGCAGCCAGGGTACATCCAATCAGCCCCAGCATTTT.

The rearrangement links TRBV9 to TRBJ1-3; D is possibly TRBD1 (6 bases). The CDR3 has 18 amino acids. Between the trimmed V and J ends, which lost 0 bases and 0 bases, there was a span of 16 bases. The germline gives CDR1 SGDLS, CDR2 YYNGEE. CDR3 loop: CASSVATGQDSSGNTIYF. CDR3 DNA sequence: TGTGCCAGCAGCGTAGCTACTGGGCAGGACAGCTCTGGAAACACCATATATTTT.

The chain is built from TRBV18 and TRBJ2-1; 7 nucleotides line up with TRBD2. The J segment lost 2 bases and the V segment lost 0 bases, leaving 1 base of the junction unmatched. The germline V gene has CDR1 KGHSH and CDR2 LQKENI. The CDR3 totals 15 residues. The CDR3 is CASSPPGTTYNEQFF. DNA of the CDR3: TGTGCCAGCTCACCACCCGGGACTACCTACAATGAGCAGTTCTTC. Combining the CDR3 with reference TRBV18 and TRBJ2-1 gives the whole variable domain NAGVMQNPRHLVRRRGQEARLRCSPMKGHSHVYWYRQLPEEGLKFMVYLQKENIIDESGMPKERFSAEFPKEGPSILRIQQVVRGDSAAYFCASSPPGTTYNEQFFGPGTRLTVL.

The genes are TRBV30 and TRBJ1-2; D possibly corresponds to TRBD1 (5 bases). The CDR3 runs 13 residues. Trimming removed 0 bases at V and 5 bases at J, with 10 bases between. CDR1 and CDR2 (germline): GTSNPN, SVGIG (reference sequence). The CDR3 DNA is TGTGCCTGGAGTGTAACGACAGATTATGGCTACACCTTC. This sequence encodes CAWSVTTDYGYTF.

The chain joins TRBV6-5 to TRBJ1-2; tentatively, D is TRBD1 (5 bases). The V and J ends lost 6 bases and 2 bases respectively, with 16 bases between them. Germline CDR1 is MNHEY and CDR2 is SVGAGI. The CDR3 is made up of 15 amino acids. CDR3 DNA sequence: TGTGCCAGCAGCCAACTATTCGGGGGGAACTATGGCTACACCTTC. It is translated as CASSQLFGGNYGYTF.

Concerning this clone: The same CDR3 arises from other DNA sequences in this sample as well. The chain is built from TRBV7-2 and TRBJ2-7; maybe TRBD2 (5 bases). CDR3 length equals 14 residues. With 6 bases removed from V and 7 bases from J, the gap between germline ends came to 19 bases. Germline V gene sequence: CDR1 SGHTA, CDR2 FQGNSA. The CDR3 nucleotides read TGTGCCAGCAGTTATACGTCGGGTCCGGGGGAGCAGTACTTC. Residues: CASSYTSGPGEQYF.

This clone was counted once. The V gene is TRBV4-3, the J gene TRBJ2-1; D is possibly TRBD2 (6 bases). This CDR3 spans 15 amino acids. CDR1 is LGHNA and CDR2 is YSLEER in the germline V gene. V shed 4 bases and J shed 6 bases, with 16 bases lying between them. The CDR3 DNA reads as TGCGCCAGCAGCCTCTCGGGGGTTTTAGGCAATGAGCAGTTCTTC. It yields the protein CASSLSGVLGNEQFF.

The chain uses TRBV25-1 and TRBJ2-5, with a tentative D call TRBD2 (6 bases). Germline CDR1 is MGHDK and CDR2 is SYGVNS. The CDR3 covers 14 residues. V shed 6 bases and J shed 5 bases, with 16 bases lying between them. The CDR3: CASRASGAAETQYF. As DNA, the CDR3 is TGTGCCAGCAGAGCTTCGGGAGCCGCGGAGACCCAGTACTTC. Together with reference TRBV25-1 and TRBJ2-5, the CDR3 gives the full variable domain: EADIYQTPRYLVIGTGKKITLECSQTMGHDKMYWYQQDPGMELHLIHYSYGVNSTEKGDLSSESTVSRIRTEHFPLTLESARPSHTSQYLCASRASGAAETQYFGPGTRLLVL.

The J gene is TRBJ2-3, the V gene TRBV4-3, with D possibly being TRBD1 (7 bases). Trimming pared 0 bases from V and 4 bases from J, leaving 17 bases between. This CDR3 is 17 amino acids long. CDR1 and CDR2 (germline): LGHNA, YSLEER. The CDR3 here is CASSQDAAGGTADTQYF. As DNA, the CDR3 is TGCGCCAGCAGCCAAGATGCGGCAGGGGGGACCGCAGATACGCAGTATTTT.

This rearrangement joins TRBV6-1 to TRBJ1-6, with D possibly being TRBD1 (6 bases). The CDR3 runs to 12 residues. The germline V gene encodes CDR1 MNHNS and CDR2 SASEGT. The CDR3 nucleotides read TGTGGCGGGGGCAAGGGTAATTCACCCCTCCACTTT. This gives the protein CGGGKGNSPLHF.